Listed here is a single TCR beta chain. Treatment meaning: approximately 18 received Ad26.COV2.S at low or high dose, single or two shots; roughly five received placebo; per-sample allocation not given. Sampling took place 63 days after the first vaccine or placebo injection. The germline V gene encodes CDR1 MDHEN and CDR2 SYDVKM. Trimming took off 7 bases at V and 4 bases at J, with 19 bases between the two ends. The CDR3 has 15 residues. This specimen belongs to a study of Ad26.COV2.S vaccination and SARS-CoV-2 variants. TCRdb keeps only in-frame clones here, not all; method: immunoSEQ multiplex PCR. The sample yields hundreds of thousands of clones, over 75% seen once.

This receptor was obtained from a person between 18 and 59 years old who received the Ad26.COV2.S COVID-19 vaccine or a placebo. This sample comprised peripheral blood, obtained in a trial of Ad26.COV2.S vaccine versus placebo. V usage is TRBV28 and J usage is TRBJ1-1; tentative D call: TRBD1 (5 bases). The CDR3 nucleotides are TGTGCCAGCATAATACGCCAGGGACGAGGCACTGAAGCTTTCTTT. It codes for CASIIRQGRGTEAFF.